This T cell receptor beta chain was documented in a study of shared clonotypes between healthy human individuals. Findings and caveats of the study: When compared with the clonotypes that were shared by all four sorted-subset donors, the non-shared clonotypes turned out to have lower generation probabilities. About 4.5% of naive CD4 clonotypes were common to a few donors.

It was CD45RO-negative cells, positively selected for CCR7, that made up naive CD8 cells, with terminally differentiated effector memory CD45RA+ cells excluded. The method was immunoSEQ multiplex PCR; TCRdb's version includes in-frame clones alone and lacks a portion of them. The table has about 2.1 million clones, more than 85% seen once. Note on this clone: The target antigen is unknown.

The CDR3 contains 15 residues. V gave up 4 bases and J gave up 4 bases; unmatched junction bases: 9. Germline V gene lookup returns CDR1 SGDLS and CDR2 YYNGEE. Sequencing was performed on naive CD8+ T cells from PBMCs. The clonotype originates from a man aged 18 to 30 in good health. Some clones in this sample may be carry-over from other donors' samples. The genes are TRBV9 and TRBJ2-7; 9 bases are shared with TRBD1. CDR3 amino acids: CASSPGGTGPYEQYF. CDR3 sequence (DNA): TGTGCCAGCAGCCCAGGGGGGACAGGGCCTTACGAGCAGTACTTC.